Shown below are 18 T cell receptor beta chains from a single sample sequenced in a study of blood T cells in healthy people across ages. Primers used in a second PCR of about 6 to 11 cycles were a sample-barcoded 5' primer and a J-beta primer mix. TCRdb reanalysed the 5' RACE reads using MiXCR and keeps one entry per CDR3 protein. The data hold around 1,500,000 distinct CDR3 sequences, with about 40% observed a single time. The sequenced sample was blood. These receptors all come from a young woman in good health.

This clonotype appeared many times. The chain recombines TRBV7-3 with TRBJ2-1; no firm D call. Germline V gene sequence: CDR1 SGHTA, CDR2 FQGTGA. V lost 3 bases to trimming and J lost 1 base, with 10 bases between them. There are 15 residues in the CDR3. The CDR3 coding sequence is TGTGCCAGCAGCTTCCCAACTAATTCCTACAATGAGCAGTTCTTC. Encoded protein: CASSFPTNSYNEQFF.

The chain couples TRBV5-1 to TRBJ2-5; TRBD2 might be the D (5 bases). In germline, CDR1 is SGHRS, CDR2 YFSETQ. The CDR3 is 14 amino acids. The V gene lost 4 bases and the J gene lost 5 bases, with 15 bases spanning the gap. Here the CDR3 DNA reads TGCGCCAGCAGCATCTGGACTGAGGCGGAGACCCAGTACTTC. Protein sequence: CASSIWTEAETQYF.

The chain employs TRBV9 and TRBJ2-3; no definite D call. From germline, CDR1 is SGDLS and CDR2 YYNGEE. Trimming cost V 0 bases and J 2 bases, with 10 bases left between them. This CDR3 is 15 amino acids long. CDR3 sequence reads: CASSVDATTTDTQYF. The CDR3 DNA reads TGTGCCAGCAGCGTAGATGCGACAACCACAGATACGCAGTATTTT.

The genes are TRBV20-1 and TRBJ2-3; no clear D gene. The CDR3 has 12 residues. V dropped 5 bases and J dropped 2 bases, with 8 bases sitting between them. CDR1 and CDR2 (germline): DFQATT, SNEGSKA (reference sequence). CDR3 loop: CSASLDTDTQYF. For the CDR3, the DNA is TGCAGTGCTTCCTTGGACACAGATACGCAGTATTTT.

Here the CDR3 reads CASSLEAGYTF. The CDR3 DNA is TGTGCCAGCAGCTTAGAGGCTGGCTACACCTTC. This chain connects TRBV7-2 to TRBJ1-2; D is unclear. Deletions cut 1 base from V and 7 bases from J, with 4 bases between. The CDR3 covers 11 residues. Germline assignment: CDR1 SGHTA and CDR2 FQGNSA.

This rearrangement joins TRBV28 to TRBJ2-1; D is undetermined. Germline V gene lookup returns CDR1 MDHEN and CDR2 SYDVKM. V lost 3 bases, J lost 0 bases, and 9 bases lay in between. The CDR3 is made up of 15 amino acids. CDR3 loop: CASSFLSPSYNEQFF. CDR3 nucleotide sequence: TGTGCCAGCAGTTTTCTCTCTCCCTCCTACAATGAGCAGTTCTTC.

This rearrangement joins TRBV5-4 to TRBJ2-7; 9 bases agree with TRBD1. The CDR3 is 17 residues long. The germline CDR1 and CDR2 sequences are SGHNT and YYREEE (reference sequence). V lost 4 bases and J lost 2; bases outside the gene matches: 13. The CDR3 DNA follows: TGTGCCAGCAGCCGAAACAAACCCGGGACAGGGACCTACGAGCAGTACTTC. Translating gives CASSRNKPGTGTYEQYF.

The V and J genes are TRBV12-5 and TRBJ2-7, with D unresolved. Per the germline V gene, CDR1 is LGHNT and CDR2 is FRNRAP. The V end was cut by 5 bases, the J end by 1 base, with 6 bases between. This CDR3 is built from 12 residues. The CDR3 loop reads CASGMGSYEQYF. The CDR3 DNA reads TGTGCTAGTGGTATGGGATCCTACGAGCAGTACTTC.

In this sample, this clonotype turned up once. The gene calls are TRBV20-1 and TRBJ2-7; D is perhaps TRBD1 or TRBD2 (6 bases each). Near its end, the DNA agrees better with TRBJ2-5, so the J call may be wrong. The germline V gene has CDR1 DFQATT and CDR2 SNEGSKA (reference sequence). The CDR3 totals 17 residues. The CDR3 loop is CSASVGAGGHRGETQYF. CDR3 bases: TGCAGTGCTAGTGTGGGGGCGGGCGGTCACCGGGGGGAGACCCAGTACTTC.

This clonotype showed up many times. The J gene is TRBJ2-5, the V gene TRBV6-1; 11 nucleotides line up with TRBD2. The CDR3 covers 15 residues. Per germline, CDR1 MNHNS and CDR2 SASEGT. The V segment lost 1 base and the J segment 2 bases; nucleotides outside the gene matches: 0. The CDR3 DNA follows: TGTGCCAGCAGTGAAGTAGCGGGGGGGCAAGAGACCCAGTACTTC. It encodes CASSEVAGGQETQYF.

J is TRBJ2-7 and V is TRBV7-2, with 7 bases fitting TRBD1. The germline CDR1 and CDR2 sequences are SGHTA and FQGNSA. V lost 1 base, J lost 7 bases, and 13 bases stayed unmatched. The CDR3 spans 16 residues. The chain's CDR3 is CASSLGLGQTRGEQYF. CDR3 bases: TGTGCCAGCAGCTTAGGGTTGGGACAGACGAGGGGAGAGCAGTACTTC.

This clonotype was counted between two and nine times. The chain recombines TRBV6-5 with TRBJ2-3, with D uncertain. Germline V gene lookup returns CDR1 MNHEY and CDR2 SVGAGI. The CDR3 runs 13 residues. V dropped 0 bases and J dropped 6 bases, with 7 bases sitting between them. The chain's CDR3 is CASSYSSLDTQYF. CDR3 DNA: TGTGCCAGCAGTTACTCGTCCCTGGATACGCAGTATTTT.

This chain uses TRBV3-1 with TRBJ1-1; D is perhaps TRBD1 (6 bases). Germline loops: CDR1 LGHDT, CDR2 YNNKEL (reference sequence). The CDR3 sequence is 16 residues long. The germline V and J ends were trimmed by 0 bases and 1 base, with 12 bases remaining between them. The CDR3 loop reads CASSQEGGLKNTEAFF. CDR3 bases: TGTGCCAGCAGCCAAGAGGGGGGCCTCAAGAACACTGAAGCTTTCTTT.

This clonotype was counted a few times. The chain links TRBV12-3 or TRBV12-4 to TRBJ2-3; D not resolved. The CDR3 is 13 amino acids. V gave up 6 bases and J gave up 4 bases, with 11 bases separating them. Here the CDR3 DNA reads TGTGCCAGCAGAGATACGGTCGCAGATACGCAGTATTTT. Translating it yields CASRDTVADTQYF.

The gene calls are TRBV6-5 and TRBJ1-2; D possibly corresponds to TRBD1 (6 bases). Germline V CDR1 and CDR2: MNHEY, SVGAGI. The CDR3 totals 14 residues. The V gene lost 7 bases and the J gene lost 13 bases, with 25 bases spanning the gap. The DNA for the CDR3 is TGTGCCAGCACCGATGCGATCGGGGGCTCTGTCGTCACCTTC. Translated, it gives CASTDAIGGSVVTF.

This clonotype was observed a few times. The gene calls are TRBV5-1 and TRBJ1-2, with TRBD1 identical over 10 bases. CDR3 length: 17 amino acids. J gave up 6 bases and V 0 bases, and 11 bases lay outside the gene matches. Germline-derived CDR1 and CDR2 are SGHRS and YFSETQ. The DNA of the CDR3 is TGCGCCAGCAGCTTGGCCGGCGCCAAGACAGGGGGCAATGGCTACACCTTC. This encodes CASSLAGAKTGGNGYTF.

This clonotype occurred a few times. This chain connects TRBV6-5 to TRBJ1-1; 8 bases are a match to TRBD1. This CDR3 contains 15 residues. V lost 5 bases, J lost 4 bases, and 9 bases stayed unmatched. CDR1 is MNHEY, CDR2 SVGAGI, per germline. CDR3 DNA sequence: TGTGCCAGCAGTGGACAGGGCTCCTCGGGCACTGAAGCTTTCTTT. Translated, it gives CASSGQGSSGTEAFF.

This clonotype was seen ten or more times. The rearrangement links TRBV6-6 to TRBJ1-2; 7 bases line up with TRBD1. CDR1 MNHNY and CDR2 SVGAGI come from the germline V gene (reference sequence). This CDR3 has 15 residues. Trimming at V came to 5 bases and at J to 0 bases, leaving 6 bases not matched to a gene. CDR3 protein: CASSPRDSPNYGYTF. Here the CDR3 DNA reads TGTGCCAGCAGTCCTCGGGACAGCCCTAACTATGGCTACACCTTC.